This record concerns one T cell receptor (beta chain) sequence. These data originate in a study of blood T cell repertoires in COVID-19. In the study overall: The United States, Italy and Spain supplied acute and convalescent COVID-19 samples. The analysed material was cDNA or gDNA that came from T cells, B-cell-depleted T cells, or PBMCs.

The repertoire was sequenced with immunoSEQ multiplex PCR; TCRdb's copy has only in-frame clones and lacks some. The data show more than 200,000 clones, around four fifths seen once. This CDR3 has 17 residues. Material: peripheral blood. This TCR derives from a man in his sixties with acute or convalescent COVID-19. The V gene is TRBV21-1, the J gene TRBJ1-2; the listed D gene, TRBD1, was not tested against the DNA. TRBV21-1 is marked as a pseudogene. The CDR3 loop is CASSKTVQGQEDYGYTF. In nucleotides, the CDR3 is TGTGCCAGCAGCAAAACCGTGCAGGGGCAGGAGGACTATGGCTACACCTTC.